This T cell receptor beta chain was obtained from a study of blood T cell repertoires in COVID-19. TCRdb's copy holds only in-frame clones and misses some; the assay was immunoSEQ multiplex PCR. The sample contains around 230,000 clones, about 80% of which appear only once. Germline V CDR1 and CDR2: SNHLY, FYNNEI. There are 15 residues in the CDR3. V dropped 6 bases and J dropped 4; count of bases not matched to a gene: 6. The V gene is TRBV2, the J gene TRBJ2-7; 13 nucleotides line up with TRBD2. The sequence was collected from a woman older than 75 with acute or convalescent COVID-19. The sequenced sample was peripheral blood. The DNA of the CDR3 is TGTGCCAGCAGGAGGACTAGCGGGGGCGCGTACGAGCAGTACTTC. Translated, it gives CASRRTSGGAYEQYF. The whole variable domain, remainder taken from reference TRBV2 and TRBJ2-7, is EPEVTQTPSHQVTQMGQEVILRCVPISNHLYFYWYRQILGQKVEFLVSFYNNEISEKSEIFDDQFSVERPDGSNFTLKIRSTKLEDSAMYFCASRRTSGGAYEQYFGPGTRLTVT.